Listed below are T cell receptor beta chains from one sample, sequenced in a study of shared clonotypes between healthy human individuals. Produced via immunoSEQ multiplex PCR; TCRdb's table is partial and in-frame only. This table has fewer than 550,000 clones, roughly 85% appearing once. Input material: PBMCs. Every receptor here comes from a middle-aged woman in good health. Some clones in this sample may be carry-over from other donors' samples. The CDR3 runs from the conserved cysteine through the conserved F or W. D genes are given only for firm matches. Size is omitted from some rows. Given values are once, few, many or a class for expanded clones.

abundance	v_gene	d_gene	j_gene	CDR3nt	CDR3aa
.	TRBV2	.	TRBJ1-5	TGTGCCAGCAGTGAATCTGGGATAGCGGGCCAGCCCCAGCATTTT	CASSESGIAGQPQHF
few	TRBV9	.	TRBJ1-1	TGTGCCAGCAGCGCAGGGTCCGGGGGTGAAGCTTTCTTT	CASSAGSGGEAFF
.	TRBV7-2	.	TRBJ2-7	TGTGCCAGCAGCTTAGATCAGGTGTATGGCTACGAGCAGTACTTC	CASSLDQVYGYEQYF
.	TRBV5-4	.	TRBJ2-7	TGTGCCAGCAGCTTGGATTCAGGGGAGGGTTACGAGCAGTACTTC	CASSLDSGEGYEQYF
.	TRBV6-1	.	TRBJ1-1	TGTGCCAGCAGAGACGGTGTCACTGAAGCTTTCTTT	CASRDGVTEAFF
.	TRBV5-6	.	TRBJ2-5	TGTGCCAGCAGCTTGGCCGGGACAAAAGAGACCCAGTACTTC	CASSLAGTKETQYF
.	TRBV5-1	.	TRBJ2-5	TGCGCCAGCAGCGGCCGTCCGGAAGAGACCCAGTACTTC	CASSGRPEETQYF
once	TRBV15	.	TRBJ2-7	TGTGCCACCAGCAGAGAGAGACAATCCTACGAGCAGTACTTC	CATSRERQSYEQYF
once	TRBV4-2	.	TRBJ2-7	TGTGCCAGCAGCCAAGAACATGGACAGCGAAGCTACGAGCAGTACTTC	CASSQEHGQRSYEQYF
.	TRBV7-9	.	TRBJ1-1	TGTGCCAGCAGCTTACACCCCGGGGCGAACACTGAAGCTTTCTTT	CASSLHPGANTEAFF
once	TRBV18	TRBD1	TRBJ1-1	TGTGCCAGCTCACCTGGACAGGGGAACACTGAAGCTTTCTTT	CASSPGQGNTEAFF
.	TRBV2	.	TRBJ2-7	TGTGCCAGCAGGGAACAGGGTCGCCGTGGGAAGTACTTC	CASREQGRRGKYF
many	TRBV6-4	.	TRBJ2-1	TGTGCCAGCAGTGACACGACCTCCGGAACCTACAATGAGCAGTTCTTC	CASSDTTSGTYNEQFF
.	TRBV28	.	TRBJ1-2	TGTGCCAGCAGACTAACCGGGTTGGGCTATGGCTACACCTTC	CASRLTGLGYGYTF
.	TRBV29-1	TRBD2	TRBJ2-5	TGCAGCGTGGTTCGGGAGGGTAACCTCCAAGAGACCCAGTACTTC	CSVVREGNLQETQYF
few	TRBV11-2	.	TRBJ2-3	TGTGCCAGCAGCCGAAATAGTGTAGATACGCAGTATTTT	CASSRNSVDTQYF
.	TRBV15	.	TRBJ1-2	TGTGCCACCAGCAGAGATAGGAGGCTCATCTATGGCTACACCTTC	CATSRDRRLIYGYTF
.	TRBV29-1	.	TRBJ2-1	TGCAGCGTTGTGTCAGCCAATGAGCAGTTCTTC	CSVVSANEQFF
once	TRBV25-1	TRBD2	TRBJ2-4	TGTGCCAGCAGTGATGGGGGGAGGGAAAACATTCAGTACTTC	CASSDGGRENIQYF
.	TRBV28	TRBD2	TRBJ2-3	TGTGCCAGCAGTTTAGCGGGACTAGCGGGAGGGCCCACTAGTGCCAATACGCAGTATTTT	CASSLAGLAGGPTSANTQYF
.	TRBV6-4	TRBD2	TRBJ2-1	TGTGCCAGCAGTACCGGACTAGAAGCCTACAATGAGCAGTTCTTC	CASSTGLEAYNEQFF
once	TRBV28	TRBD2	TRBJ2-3	TGTGCCAGCAGTTGGGTGGGACTAGCGGGAGGCGGGACAGATACGCAGTATTTT	CASSWVGLAGGGTDTQYF
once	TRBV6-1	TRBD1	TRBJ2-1	TGTGCCAGCACCACCGACAGGGCCCTCTACAATGAGCAGTTCTTC	CASTTDRALYNEQFF
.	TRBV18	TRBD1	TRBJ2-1	TGTGCCAGCTCACCCGGACAGGGTGGGAATGAGCAGTTCTTC	CASSPGQGGNEQFF
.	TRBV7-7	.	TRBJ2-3	TGTGCCAGCAGCCCCCACCCAGGGGGGACAGATACGCAGTATTTT	CASSPHPGGTDTQYF
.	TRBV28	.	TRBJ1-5	TGTGCCAGCAGAGGCAGCGAGGGGGATCCTAATCAGCCCCAGCATTTT	CASRGSEGDPNQPQHF
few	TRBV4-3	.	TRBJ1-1	TGCGCCAGCAGCCAAGATCATGGGAGGACTGAAGCTTTCTTT	CASSQDHGRTEAFF